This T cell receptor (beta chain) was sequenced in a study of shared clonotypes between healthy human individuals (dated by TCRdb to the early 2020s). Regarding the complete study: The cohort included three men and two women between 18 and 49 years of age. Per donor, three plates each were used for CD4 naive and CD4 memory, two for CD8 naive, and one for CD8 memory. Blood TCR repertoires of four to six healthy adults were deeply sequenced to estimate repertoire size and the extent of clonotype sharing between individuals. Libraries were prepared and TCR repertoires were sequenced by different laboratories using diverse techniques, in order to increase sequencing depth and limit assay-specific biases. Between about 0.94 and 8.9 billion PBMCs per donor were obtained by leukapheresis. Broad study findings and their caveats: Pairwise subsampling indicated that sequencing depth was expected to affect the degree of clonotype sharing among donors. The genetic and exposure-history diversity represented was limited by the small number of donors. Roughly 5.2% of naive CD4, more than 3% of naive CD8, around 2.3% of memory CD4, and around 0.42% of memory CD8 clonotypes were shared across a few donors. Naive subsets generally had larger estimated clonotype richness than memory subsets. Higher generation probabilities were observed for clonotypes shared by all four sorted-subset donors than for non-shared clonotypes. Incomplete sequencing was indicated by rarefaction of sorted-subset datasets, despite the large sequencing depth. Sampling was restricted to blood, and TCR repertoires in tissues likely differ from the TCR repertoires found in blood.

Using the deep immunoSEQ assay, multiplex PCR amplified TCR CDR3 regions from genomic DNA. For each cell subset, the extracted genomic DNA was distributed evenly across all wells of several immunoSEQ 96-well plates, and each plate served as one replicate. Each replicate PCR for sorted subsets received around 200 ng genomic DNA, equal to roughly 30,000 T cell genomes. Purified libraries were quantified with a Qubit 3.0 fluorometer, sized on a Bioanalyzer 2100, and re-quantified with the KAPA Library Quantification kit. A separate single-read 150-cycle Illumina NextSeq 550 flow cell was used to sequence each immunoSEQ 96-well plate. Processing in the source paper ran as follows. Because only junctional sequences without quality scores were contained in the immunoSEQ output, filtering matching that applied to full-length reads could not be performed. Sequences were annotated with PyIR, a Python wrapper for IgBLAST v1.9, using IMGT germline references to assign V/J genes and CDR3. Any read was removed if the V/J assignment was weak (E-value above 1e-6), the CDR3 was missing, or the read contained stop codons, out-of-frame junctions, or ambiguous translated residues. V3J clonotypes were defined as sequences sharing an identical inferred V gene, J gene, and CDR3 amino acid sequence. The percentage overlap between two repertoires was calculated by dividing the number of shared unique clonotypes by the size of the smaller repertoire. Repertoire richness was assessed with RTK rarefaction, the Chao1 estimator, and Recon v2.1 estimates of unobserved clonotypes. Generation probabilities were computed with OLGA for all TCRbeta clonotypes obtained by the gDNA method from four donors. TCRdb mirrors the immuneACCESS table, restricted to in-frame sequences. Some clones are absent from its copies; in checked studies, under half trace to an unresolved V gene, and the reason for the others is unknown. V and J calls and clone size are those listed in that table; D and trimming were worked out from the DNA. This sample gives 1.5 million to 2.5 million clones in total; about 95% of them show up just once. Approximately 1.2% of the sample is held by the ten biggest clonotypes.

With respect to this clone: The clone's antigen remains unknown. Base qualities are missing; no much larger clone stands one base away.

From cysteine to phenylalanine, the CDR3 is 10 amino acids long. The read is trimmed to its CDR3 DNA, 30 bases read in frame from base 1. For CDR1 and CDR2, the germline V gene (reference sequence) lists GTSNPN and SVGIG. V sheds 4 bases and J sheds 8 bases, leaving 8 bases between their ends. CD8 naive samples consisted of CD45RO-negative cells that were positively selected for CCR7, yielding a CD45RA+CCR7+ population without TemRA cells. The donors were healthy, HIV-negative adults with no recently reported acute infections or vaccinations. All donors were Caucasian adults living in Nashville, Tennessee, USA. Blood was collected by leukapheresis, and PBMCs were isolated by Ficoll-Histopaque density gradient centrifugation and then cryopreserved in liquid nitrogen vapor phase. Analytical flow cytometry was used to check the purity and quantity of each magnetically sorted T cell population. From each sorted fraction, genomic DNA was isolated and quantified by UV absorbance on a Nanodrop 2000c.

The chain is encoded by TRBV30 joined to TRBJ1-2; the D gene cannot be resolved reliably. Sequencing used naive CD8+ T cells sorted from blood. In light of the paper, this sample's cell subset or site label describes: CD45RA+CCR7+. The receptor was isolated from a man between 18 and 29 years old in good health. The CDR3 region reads CAWTLGGYTF. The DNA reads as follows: TGTGCCTGGACCCTGGGGGGCTACACCTTC.